The T cell receptor beta chain under discussion was sequenced for a study of T cells after yellow fever vaccination (dated by TCRdb to about 2019). For the wider study: The SMART-Seq v4 Ultra Low Input RNA kit was used to prepare libraries from fractions with low cell numbers. Two healthy male donors, one aged 18 to 30 and one aged 30 to 40 years, made up the cohort. Blood was drawn at multiple timepoints before and after primary and secondary immunization, with bulk PBMC replicates and cell subsets isolated. Bulk TCR alpha and beta repertoires were sequenced longitudinally to track T-cell clones before and after primary and booster YFV17D yellow fever vaccination.

This specimen's treatment or condition label, interpreted: live attenuated yellow fever vaccine strain. A standard Ficoll-Paque protocol was used to isolate PBMCs from peripheral blood. CD4 and CD8 T-cell fractions were isolated with Dynabeads CD4 and CD8 positive selection kits. TriZol was used to extract RNA from bulk PBMCs, CD4 and CD8 fractions, and dextramer-positive and dextramer-negative fractions. Sequencing took place on an Illumina NovaSeq 6000. TCR cDNA was synthesized by 5'RACE template switching, through which a universal primer site and unique molecular identifiers were introduced. cDNA synthesis was primed from both the TCR alpha and TCR beta constant segments. Library amplification involved two PCR steps, and the second step added sample barcodes and sequencing adapters. Libraries were sequenced on Illumina HiSeq 2500 (2x100 bp) or NovaSeq (2x150 bp). The original pipeline was this. MIGEC handled demultiplexing of reads and collapsing into UMI consensus sequences, while MiXCR performed V(D)J alignment. Using edgeR on replicate PBMC samples, clonotypes were called vaccine-responding if FDR was below 0.01 and the log2 fold change was above 5 up to day 15. CD4 or CD8 identity was assigned to each bulk clonotype according to whether the clonotype was present at higher abundance in the sequenced CD4 repertoire or the sequenced CD8 repertoire. Clones were called with MiXCR by TCRdb after fastp trimmed the public reads at Q25, and only in-frame beta chains were retained. Under each unique CDR3 protein, matching rows form one entry showing the most common genes and DNA. What appears here as the V and J calls and clone size reflects TCRdb's work, not the paper's. The sample table holds approximately 120,000 distinct CDR3 sequences, of which 8% to 10% were seen once. Of the sample, around 40% falls within the top ten clones.

The paper's findings and limits, for the study overall: Most clones expanded after primary vaccination were re-detected after the booster (about 96% of CD4 and around 88% of CD8), suggesting broad memory maintenance. Computational filtering was needed because FACS-sorted repertoires could contain abundant contaminating clonotypes from the bulk population. A small fraction of clonotypes appeared in both the CD4 and CD8 compartments, likely as a result of convergent recombination. The secondary T-cell response was weaker than the primary response but faster, peaking on day 5 instead of day 15. Because only a couple of donors were included in the study, the extent to which the findings can be generalized is limited.

Compared with germline, V lacks 8 bases and J lacks 5 bases; bases without a gene match: 19. The CDR3 contains 18 residues, cysteine and phenylalanine counted. Only CDR3 DNA remains: 54 bases, in frame from the first base. CDR1 ENHRY and CDR2 SYGVKD are derived from the germline V gene. There are many counts of this clonotype. Its specific antigen is unknown. No base-level quality is on record; no much larger clone is a single base apart. Recombination connected TRBV10-3 to TRBJ2-7, with 12 junctional bases fitting TRBD2. The source is a man younger than 35 who received the YFV17D yellow fever vaccine. Sample: CD8+ T cells sorted from PBMCs, taken on the day of the yellow fever booster vaccination. This receptor carries the CDR3 CAISRRGLAGGPGHEQYF. In nucleotide form, the sequence is TGTGCCATCTCGAGGCGCGGGCTAGCGGGGGGGCCGGGCCACGAGCAGTACTTC.